This T cell receptor (beta chain) comes out of a study of blood T cell repertoires in COVID-19. TCRdb keeps only in-frame clones here, not all; method: immunoSEQ multiplex PCR. The sample holds under 65,000 clones, around 87% seen once. The CDR3 length is 15 residues. Looked up from germline, CDR1 is SGHTA and CDR2 is FQGNSA. V shed 5 bases and J 0 bases; nucleotides not matched to a gene: 4. The rearrangement links TRBV7-2 to TRBJ2-7; 10 bases map to TRBD2. Sequenced sample: peripheral blood. The receptor comes from a woman of 80 years or more with COVID-19, enrolled during active disease. In DNA form, the CDR3 reads TGTGCCAGCAGCCTACGACTAGCGGGCTCCTACGAGCAGTACTTC. Translation gives CASSLRLAGSYEQYF.